Listed below are T cell receptor beta chains from one sample, sequenced in a study of T cell repertoires in cytomegalovirus infection. These TCRs' antigens remain unknown. TCRdb independently ran MiXCR on the reads; one entry per CDR3 protein. The table has 700,000 to 850,000 distinct CDR3 sequences, approximately 29% seen once; the top ten hold around 12%. Specimen: cultured CD8+ T cells from PBMCs, collected from culture after CMV antigen stimulation. All receptors come from a human donor in good health (CMV status not recorded). Some clones in this sample may be carry-over from other donors' samples. Each CDR3 is given with its conserved first and last residue. The D gene is left open where the match is weak. Size is stated for part of the rows, as once, few or many counts, or as a class when the clone is expanded.

TRBJ2-7 few TRBV15 NA CATSSPSREQYF TGTGCCACCAGCAGCCCCTCTAGAGAGCAGTACTTC
TRBJ2-3 NA TRBV6-5 TRBD2 CASRTRAGAGTDTQYF TGTGCCAGCAGGACTCGAGCGGGGGCCGGCACAGATACGCAGTATTTT
TRBJ2-2 NA TRBV7-6 TRBD1 CASSFDRDTNTGELFF TGTGCCAGCAGCTTCGACAGGGATACCAACACCGGGGAGCTGTTTTTT
TRBJ2-3 many TRBV6-4 NA CASATRGGTDTQYF TGTGCCAGCGCGACTAGGGGGGGCACAGATACGCAGTATTTT
TRBJ2-1 NA TRBV24-1 NA CATSDLPGQGGLIGSYNEQFF TGTGCCACCAGTGATCTACCGGGTCAGGGTGGGTTAATTGGGTCCTACAATGAGCAGTTCTTC
TRBJ1-1 NA TRBV12-5 NA CASGFTGGIDSTEAFF TGTGCTAGTGGTTTCACGGGAGGGATAGATAGCACTGAAGCTTTCTTT
TRBJ1-1 few TRBV5-4 NA CASSEIFQGDTEAFF TGTGCCAGCAGCGAAATCTTCCAAGGAGACACTGAAGCTTTCTTT
TRBJ2-1 NA TRBV6-5 NA CASSYSKGPLNEQFF TGTGCCAGCAGTTACTCGAAAGGTCCCCTTAATGAGCAGTTCTTC
TRBJ2-7 few TRBV6-5 NA CASSYGLYEQYF TGTGCCAGCAGTTACGGTCTCTACGAGCAGTACTTC
TRBJ1-1 few TRBV7-9 NA CASSLIVQPANTEAFF TGTGCCAGCAGCTTAATAGTCCAACCAGCGAACACTGAAGCTTTCTTT
TRBJ1-1 NA TRBV25-1 NA CASTGRRAFF TGTGCCAGCACCGGGAGGCGGGCTTTCTTT
TRBJ2-5 NA TRBV3-1 NA CASSQDYPAQRGETQYF TGTGCCAGCAGCCAAGATTATCCGGCCCAAAGAGGAGAGACCCAGTACTTC
TRBJ2-1 once TRBV7-4 TRBD1 CASSICRQGAYEQFF TGTGCCAGCAGCATATGCCGACAGGGGGCTTATGAGCAGTTCTTC
TRBJ1-4 NA TRBV10-3 NA CAILIYRPSNEKLFF TGTGCCATCCTAATCTACAGGCCCTCTAATGAAAAACTGTTTTTT
TRBJ1-5 NA TRBV5-3 TRBD1 CASSPWGTGGDYSNQPQHF TGTGCCAGCAGCCCCTGGGGGACAGGGGGGGATTATAGCAATCAGCCCCAGCATTTT
TRBJ2-1 few TRBV6-5 NA CASSYSSLHDDEQFF TGTGCCAGCAGTTACTCGAGTCTCCATGACGATGAGCAGTTCTTC
TRBJ2-3 many TRBV7-6 TRBD1 CASSLGQGVADTQYF TGTGCCAGCAGCTTAGGACAGGGGGTAGCAGATACGCAGTATTTT
TRBJ2-3 few TRBV6-2/TRBV6-3 NA CASENQNYTSTDTQYF TGTGCCAGCGAGAACCAGAACTATACTAGCACAGATACGCAGTATTTT
TRBJ1-3 few TRBV7-9 NA CASTTTFSGNTIYF TGTGCCAGCACCACTACTTTCTCTGGAAACACCATATATTTT
TRBJ1-5 NA TRBV10-2 TRBD1 CASSDPGQGLYSNQPQHF TGCGCCAGCAGTGACCCCGGACAGGGCCTATATAGCAATCAGCCCCAGCATTTT
TRBJ2-1 NA TRBV20-1 TRBD1 CSAPGQGYYGGEQFF TGCAGTGCCCCCGGACAGGGCTATTACGGGGGTGAGCAGTTCTTC
TRBJ2-1 NA TRBV27 TRBD1 CASSLTGTGASEQFF TGTGCCAGCAGTCTCACCGGGACAGGGGCCTCGGAGCAGTTCTTC
TRBJ1-1 few TRBV5-8 TRBD1 CASSSPRGGQVLTDTEAFF TGTGCCAGCAGCTCACCCCGGGGGGGACAGGTACTGACGGACACTGAAGCTTTCTTT